The 13 T cell receptor beta chains below all came from one sample that was sequenced in a study of T cells in Graves' hyperthyroidism and ophthalmopathy. Template material for amplifying TCR beta CDR3 regions consisted of RNA transcripts. The TCR CDR3 was amplified in a first-round RT-PCR using the HTBI primer set. TCRdb fed the multiplex PCR reads into MiXCR, producing one record per CDR3 protein. Of some 690,000 distinct CDR3 sequences in the sample, roughly 17% were seen once. Sequencing was done on a sample of blood. These receptors came from a man aged 45-65 years with Graves' hyperthyroidism.

The table lists this clonotype with a few counts. The chain combines TRBV6-5 with TRBJ2-4; D tentatively fits TRBD1 or TRBD2 (5 bases each). Between the trimmed V and J ends, which lost 2 bases and 8 bases, there was a span of 28 bases. Per the germline V gene, CDR1 is MNHEY and CDR2 is SVGAGI. The CDR3 contains 19 residues. CDR3 in amino acids: CASSYTAPGGGSLGDIQYF. The CDR3, as DNA: TGTGCCAGCAGTTACACGGCCCCTGGGGGTGGGAGTCTGGGGGACATTCAGTACTTC.

This clonotype was counted ten times or more. One end of the junction varies from germline; a read error may be responsible. This chain uses TRBV11-2 with TRBJ2-3; the match to TRBD2 covers 10 bases. CDR3 length: 16 residues. Germline assignment: CDR1 SGHAT and CDR2 FQNNGV. The CDR3 coding sequence is TGTGCCAGCAGCTTAGTAGCGGGAGGACTCACAAATACGCAGTATTTT. As protein: CASSLVAGGLTNTQYF.

This clonotype was observed many times. V is TRBV5-1 and J is TRBJ2-1; no clear D. The germline CDR1 and CDR2 sequences are SGHRS and YFSETQ. The CDR3 is 16 amino acids. V lost 0 bases to trimming and J lost 4 bases, with 14 bases between them. DNA for the CDR3: TGCGCCAGCAGCTTGGAAGGAACTACGGGTTACAATGAGCAGTTCTTC. Translating gives CASSLEGTTGYNEQFF.

There are many counts of this clonotype. V gene TRBV7-9 combines with J gene TRBJ2-7, with no clear D. CDR3 length equals 15 residues. V was clipped by 1 base and J by 4 bases, with 14 bases between them. Per germline, CDR1 SEHNR and CDR2 FQNEAQ (reference sequence). This chain's CDR3 is CASSLDVELWYEQYF. CDR3 DNA sequence: TGTGCCAGCAGCTTAGATGTGGAATTGTGGTACGAGCAGTACTTC.

This clonotype was found many times. The V and J genes are TRBV27 and TRBJ2-3, with 7 bases fitting TRBD2. The trim removed 1 base at V and 4 bases at J, leaving 8 bases unmatched. The CDR3 is 16 amino acids. Germline values: CDR1 MNHEY, CDR2 SMNVEV (reference sequence). The chain's CDR3 is CASSLWGGEIPDTQYF. The CDR3 DNA reads as TGTGCCAGCAGTTTATGGGGGGGGGAGATCCCAGATACGCAGTATTTT.

This clonotype was picked up a small number of times. The J gene is TRBJ2-3, the V gene TRBV20-1, with TRBD2 identical over 9 bases. Germline CDR1 and CDR2: DFQATT and SNEGSKA (reference sequence). The V segment lost 6 bases and the J segment 6 bases; nucleotides outside the gene matches: 13. CDR3 length equals 15 residues. CDR3 loop: CSAEALAGVWDTQYF. The CDR3 bases are TGCAGTGCCGAGGCATTAGCGGGAGTTTGGGATACGCAGTATTTT.

In its sample, this clonotype was seen a few times. The V gene is TRBV5-4, the J gene TRBJ2-5; 9 nucleotides align to TRBD2. The CDR3 runs 14 residues. After removal of 2 bases from V and 8 bases from J, the junction contained 7 bases not matched to a gene. Per germline, CDR1 SGHNT and CDR2 YYREEE (reference sequence). CDR3 loop: CASSFEDSGSTQYF. CDR3 sequence (DNA): TGTGCCAGCAGCTTCGAGGATAGCGGGAGTACCCAGTACTTC.

This clonotype was counted at least ten times. The rearrangement uses TRBV12-3 or TRBV12-4 and TRBJ1-2; TRBD1 matches 10 bases. The length of the CDR3 is 17 residues. V lost 6 bases to trimming and J lost 4 bases; unmatched junction nucleotides: 14. The DNA of the CDR3 is TGTGCCAGCAGGTCCGGGACAGGGGCGACTAAGGGCTATGGCTACACCTTC. The encoded protein is CASRSGTGATKGYGYTF.

In this sample, this clonotype turned up many times. This chain joins TRBV19 and TRBJ2-5, with 7 bases identical to TRBD1. This CDR3 has 15 residues. After removal of 3 bases from V and 4 bases from J, the junction contained 8 bases not matched to a gene. Germline CDR1 is LNHDA and CDR2 is SQIVND (reference sequence). The CDR3 here is CASSIAVTGRETQYF. DNA for the CDR3: TGTGCCAGTAGTATTGCTGTGACAGGGCGAGAGACCCAGTACTTC.

This clonotype has only a few counts. The rearrangement joins TRBV18 to TRBJ2-7; weak D call: TRBD2 (6 bases). The V and J ends lost 3 bases and 0 bases respectively, with 12 bases between them. This CDR3 has 15 residues. CDR1 KGHSH and CDR2 LQKENI come from the germline V gene. Written as DNA, the CDR3 is TGTGCCAGCTCACCCCCCAGCGGGCGCTCCTACGAGCAGTACTTC. This gives the protein CASSPPSGRSYEQYF.

This clonotype showed up many times. The V and J genes are TRBV27 and TRBJ1-6; 7 bases are shared with TRBD1. J gave up 11 bases and V 5 bases, and 6 bases lay outside the gene matches. The CDR3 is made up of 13 amino acids. The V gene's germline CDR1 is MNHEY and CDR2 SMNVEV (reference sequence). The CDR3 nucleotides read TGTGCCAGCAGTCGGGACAGTAACACACCCCTCCACTTT. Its translation: CASSRDSNTPLHF.

This clonotype came up many times. This rearrangement joins TRBV27 to TRBJ2-1; D is perhaps TRBD1 or TRBD2 (5 bases each). Germline V gene lookup returns CDR1 MNHEY and CDR2 SMNVEV (reference sequence). Trimming shortened V by 8 bases and J by 5 bases, and 16 bases separated the two germline ends. There are 14 residues in the CDR3. The CDR3 DNA follows: TGTGCCAGCGCCTTAGTGGGACCGCACAATGAGCAGTTCTTC. As protein: CASALVGPHNEQFF.

This clonotype was seen ten or more times. This chain connects TRBV28 to TRBJ2-1, with 9 bases matching TRBD2. Germline assignment: CDR1 MDHEN and CDR2 SYDVKM. With V trimmed by 5 bases and J by 4 bases, 6 bases remained unmatched. CDR3 length: 15 residues. DNA of the CDR3: TGTGCCAGCAGTCCCCTAGCGGGAATTTACAATGAGCAGTTCTTC. This sequence encodes CASSPLAGIYNEQFF.